The present T cell receptor beta chain was sequenced within a study of T cell responses to AZD1222 COVID-19 vaccine. Whole-study context: Investigators merged groups given second doses at roughly 4 or roughly 12 weeks.

Between the trimmed V and J ends, which lost 4 bases and 4 bases, there was a span of 10 bases. Germline V gives CDR1 SGHAT, CDR2 FQNNGV. This CDR3 contains 13 residues. The study, taken as a whole, reports: Donors were chiefly white British, with a greater number of females, and clonal diversity was perhaps underestimated. Baseline serology detected seropositivity in only a handful of AZD1222 recipients.

Sequencing was performed with immunoSEQ multiplex PCR; in TCRdb, only in-frame clones are kept and a portion is missing. The table has about 180,000 clones, about 85% seen once. In the case of this clone: Its antigen remains unknown.

V usage is TRBV11-2 and J usage is TRBJ1-2; tentative D call: TRBD1 (6 bases). This sample comprised peripheral blood, obtained on day 0 of AZD1222 vaccination. This receptor was taken from an adult in good health. CDR3 sequence: CASSSVQGYGYTF. DNA of the CDR3: TGTGCCAGCAGCTCGGTACAGGGCTATGGCTACACCTTC.